This T cell receptor beta chain was sequenced during a study of graft-versus-host responses after intestinal transplantation. Study in general: The recipients all started with anti-thymocyte globulin induction and then took tacrolimus and steroids for 3 to 4 years.

Notes on this clone: Its antigen is undetermined.

There are 12 residues in the CDR3. V was clipped by 3 bases and J by 4 bases, with 4 bases between them. CDR1 is SNHLY and CDR2 is FYNNEI in the germline V gene. The method was immunoSEQ multiplex PCR; TCRdb's version includes in-frame clones alone and lacks a portion of them. The profile shows tens of thousands of clones, around nine tenths of them singletons. Study conclusions and caveats: Peak levels of circulating GvH clones tracked with early post-transplant HvG declines.

V gene TRBV2 combines with J gene TRBJ1-5; D remains ambiguous. The TCR was taken from a human patient who received an intestinal transplant, so some T cells may come from the graft donor. Here the sequenced sample was PBMCs, taken roughly 120 days after intestinal transplantation. Here the CDR3 DNA reads TGTGCCAGCAGTGACGGGAATCAGCCCCAGCATTTT. Its protein is CASSDGNQPQHF.